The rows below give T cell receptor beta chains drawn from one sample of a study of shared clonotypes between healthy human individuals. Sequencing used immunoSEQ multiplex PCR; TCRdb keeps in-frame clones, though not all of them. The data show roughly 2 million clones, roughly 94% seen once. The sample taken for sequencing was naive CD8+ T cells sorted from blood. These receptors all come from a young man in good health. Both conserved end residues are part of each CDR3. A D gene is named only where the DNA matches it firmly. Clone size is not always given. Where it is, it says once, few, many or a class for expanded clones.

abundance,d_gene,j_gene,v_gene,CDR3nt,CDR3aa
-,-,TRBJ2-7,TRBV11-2,TGTGCCAGCAGCCAAATTAACAGGGGAGGAGAGCAGTACTTC,CASSQINRGGEQYF
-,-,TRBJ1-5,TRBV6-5,TGTGCCAGCAGTTCAGGGACGAGTCAGCCCCAGCATTTT,CASSSGTSQPQHF
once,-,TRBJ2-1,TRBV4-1,TGCGCCAGCAGCCAAGATTCCAGGGAACAGGATGAGCAGTTCTTC,CASSQDSREQDEQFF
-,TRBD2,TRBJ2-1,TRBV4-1,TGCGCCAGCAGCCACCCACTAGCGGGAGGGTACAATGAGCAGTTCTTC,CASSHPLAGGYNEQFF
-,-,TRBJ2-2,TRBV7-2,TGTGCCAGCAGCTTAAGCCCCCACACCGGGGAGCTGTTTTTT,CASSLSPHTGELFF
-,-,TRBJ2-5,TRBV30,TGTGCCTGGTTCCCACTCGGGGTATGGGACGGAGAGACCCAGTACTTC,CAWFPLGVWDGETQYF
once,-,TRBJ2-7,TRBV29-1,TGCAGCGTTGAAGCAAACACCGGGACGGGGACCTACGAGCAGTACTTC,CSVEANTGTGTYEQYF
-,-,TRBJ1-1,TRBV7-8,TGTGCCAGCAGTCAGACAGAGAACACTGAAGCTTTCTTT,CASSQTENTEAFF
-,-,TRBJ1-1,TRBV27,TGTGCCAGCAGTCCCGATTTGAACACTGAAGCTTTCTTT,CASSPDLNTEAFF
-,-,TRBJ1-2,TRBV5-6,TGTGCCAGCAGCTTGGGAGGCCCTGGCTACACCTTC,CASSLGGPGYTF
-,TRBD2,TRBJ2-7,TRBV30,TGTGCCTGGAGTGGTCAGGCGGGAGTTGCCTACGAGCAGTACTTC,CAWSGQAGVAYEQYF
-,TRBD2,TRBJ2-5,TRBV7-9,TGTGCCAGCAGCAGTATTGGACTAGCGGAACAAGAGACCCAGTACTTC,CASSSIGLAEQETQYF
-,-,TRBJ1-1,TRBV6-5,TGTGCCAGCAGTTACGGACCGCCGAACACTGAAGCTTTCTTT,CASSYGPPNTEAFF
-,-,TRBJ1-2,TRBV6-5,TGTGCCAGCAGTTACGGGGACGACTATGGCTACACCTTC,CASSYGDDYGYTF
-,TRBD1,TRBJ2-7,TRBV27,TGTGCCAGCAGTTTAGCCGGGACAGCATACGAGCAGTACTTC,CASSLAGTAYEQYF
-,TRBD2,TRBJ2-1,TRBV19,TGTGCCAGTAGTATGACGAACCAGGGGACTAGCTATCAGTTCTTC,CASSMTNQGTSYQFF
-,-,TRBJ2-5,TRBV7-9,TGTGCCAGCAGCTTAACGCAGTCCCAAGAGACCCAGTACTTC,CASSLTQSQETQYF
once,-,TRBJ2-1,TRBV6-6,TGTGCCAGCAGTTACCTCGGGGGCAATGAGCAGTTCTTC,CASSYLGGNEQFF
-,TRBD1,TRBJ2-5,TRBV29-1,TGCAGCGTTGAAGAGCGAGGGACAGGTAGAGAGACCCAGTACTTC,CSVEERGTGRETQYF
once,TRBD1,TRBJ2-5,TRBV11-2,TGTGCCAGCAGCCACACAGGGGGGAGAGAGACCCAGTACTTC,CASSHTGGRETQYF
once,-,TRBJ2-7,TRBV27,TGTGCCACCTCTGACAGCAGGAACTACGAGCAGTACTTC,CATSDSRNYEQYF
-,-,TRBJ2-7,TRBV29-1,TGCAGCGTTGAATGGGGCGCCGAGCAGTACTTC,CSVEWGAEQYF
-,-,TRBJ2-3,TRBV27,TGTGCCAGCAGTTTACGGCCCGACGGACCCACAGATACGCAGTATTTT,CASSLRPDGPTDTQYF
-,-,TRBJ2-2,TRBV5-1,TGCGCCAGCAGCGGAGGGGCAAACAGGGTCACCGGGGAGCTGTTTTTT,CASSGGANRVTGELFF
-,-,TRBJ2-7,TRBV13,TGTGCCAGCAGCCCCGGAGGGTCCCCCTACGAGCAGTACTTC,CASSPGGSPYEQYF
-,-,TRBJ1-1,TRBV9,TGTGCCAGCAGCGATACAGGGTTCCAAACTGAAGCTTTCTTT,CASSDTGFQTEAFF
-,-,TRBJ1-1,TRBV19,TGTGCCAGTAGTGAGGGACCCGGGAGGTCCACTGAAGCTTTCTTT,CASSEGPGRSTEAFF
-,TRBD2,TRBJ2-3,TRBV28,TGTGCCAGCAGTTCCCTCAGCGGGGGGGAAAGGTATTTT,CASSSLSGGERYF
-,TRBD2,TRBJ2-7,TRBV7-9,TGTGCCAGCAGCTTAGTTAGCGGGGTTACATACGAGCAGTACTTC,CASSLVSGVTYEQYF
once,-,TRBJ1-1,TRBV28,TGTGCCAGCAGTTTAGCCTCCGGGGGGGGCACTGAAGCTTTCTTT,CASSLASGGGTEAFF
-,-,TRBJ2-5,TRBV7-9,TGTGCCAGCAGGCTGAGGGGAGGGGGACCCCAAGAGACCCAGTACTTC,CASRLRGGGPQETQYF
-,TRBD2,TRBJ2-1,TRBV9,TGTGCCAGCAGCGTCGGACTAGCGGGAGGGAATGAGCAGTTCTTC,CASSVGLAGGNEQFF
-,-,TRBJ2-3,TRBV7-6,TGTGCCAGCAGCTTAGTAGGGCCCATGGATACGCAGTATTTT,CASSLVGPMDTQYF
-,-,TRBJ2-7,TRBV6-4,TGTGCCAGCAGTGACTCAAAGCAGGCGGGATCCTACGAGCAGTACTTC,CASSDSKQAGSYEQYF
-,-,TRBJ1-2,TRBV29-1,TGCAGCGTTGATGGCTTAAATCAGGGGTACTATGGCTACACCTTC,CSVDGLNQGYYGYTF
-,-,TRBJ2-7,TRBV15,TGTGCCACCAGCAGAGGCCCCATCCAGGGGTCCTCCTACGAGCAGTACTTC,CATSRGPIQGSSYEQYF
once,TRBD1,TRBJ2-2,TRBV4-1,TGCGCCAGCAGCCAAAGACAGGGGGCGGGCGGGGAGCTGTTTTTT,CASSQRQGAGGELFF
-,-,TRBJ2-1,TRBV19,TGTGCCAGTAGTATAGGGTTTGGCGGGGCCAATGAGCAGTTCTTC,CASSIGFGGANEQFF
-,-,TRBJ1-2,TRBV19,TGTGCCAGTGCTCCGGGGACTGCGTATGGCTACACCTTC,CASAPGTAYGYTF
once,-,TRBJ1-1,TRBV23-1,TGCGCCAGCAGAAACTCCCCCGGGACACCCATGAACACTGAAGCTTTCTTT,CASRNSPGTPMNTEAFF
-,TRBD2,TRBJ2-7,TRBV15,TGTGCCACCAGCAGGGATTCACTAGCGGGGGCCTACGAGCAGTACTTC,CATSRDSLAGAYEQYF
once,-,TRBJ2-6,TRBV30,TGTGCCTGGAAGGGACGGCAATTAGCTGAGGCCAACGTCCTGACTTTC,CAWKGRQLAEANVLTF
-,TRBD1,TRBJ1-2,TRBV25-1,TGTGCCAGCAGTGAAAGGGCCTGGGGACAGGGGGCTCATGGCTACACCTTC,CASSERAWGQGAHGYTF
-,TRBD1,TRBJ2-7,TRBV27,TGTGCCAGCAGCAATATAGGTCCGGGACAGAGTCACTACGAGCAGTACTTC,CASSNIGPGQSHYEQYF
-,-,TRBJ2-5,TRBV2,TGTGCCAGCAGTGGACTAGGTGCCTCTTGGGCAGACTTACAAGAGACCCAGTACTTC,CASSGLGASWADLQETQYF
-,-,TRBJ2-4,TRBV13,TGTGCCAGCAGCGGACCGGGACAACTAGCCAAAAACATTCAGTACTTC,CASSGPGQLAKNIQYF
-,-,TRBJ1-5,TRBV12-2,TGTGCAAGTCGCTCAGTCCTCCGGACCGATGAGCCCCAGCATTTT,CASRSVLRTDEPQHF
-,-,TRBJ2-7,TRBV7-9,TGTGCCAGCAGCTTAGATGGCCAGTTCTCCTACGAGCAGTACTTC,CASSLDGQFSYEQYF
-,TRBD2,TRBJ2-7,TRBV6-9,TGTGCCAGCAGTAACACCCCGGGGACTAGCGGGAGGGCCGGGTACGAGCAGTACTTC,CASSNTPGTSGRAGYEQYF
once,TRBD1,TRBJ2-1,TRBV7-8,TGTGCCAGCAGCTTAGCGACAGGGGGCAGCGACAATGAGCAGTTCTTC,CASSLATGGSDNEQFF
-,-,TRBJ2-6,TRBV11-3,TGTGCCAGCAGCTCTCCTAACTCTGGGGCCAACGTCCTGACTTTC,CASSSPNSGANVLTF
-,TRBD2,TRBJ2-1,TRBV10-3,TGTGCCATCAGTGAGTCAGCGCCTTACTCGGGAGGCTACAATGAGCAGTTCTTC,CAISESAPYSGGYNEQFF
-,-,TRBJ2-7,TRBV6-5,TGTGCCAGCAGTCCAGGGGCGACCTACGAGCAGTACTTC,CASSPGATYEQYF
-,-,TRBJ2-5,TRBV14,TGTGCCAGCAGCCCCTGGACGGGACCCCAAGAGACCCAGTACTTC,CASSPWTGPQETQYF
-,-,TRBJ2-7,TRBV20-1,TGCAGTGCTAGAGGACCTGAGAAGCAGTACTTC,CSARGPEKQYF
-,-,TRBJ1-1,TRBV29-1,TGCAGCGTCCACGAAGTCGGGACGGGGAACACTGAAGCTTTCTTT,CSVHEVGTGNTEAFF
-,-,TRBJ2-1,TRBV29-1,TGCAGCGTTGAGTTGAGGGACAATGAGCAGTTCTTC,CSVELRDNEQFF